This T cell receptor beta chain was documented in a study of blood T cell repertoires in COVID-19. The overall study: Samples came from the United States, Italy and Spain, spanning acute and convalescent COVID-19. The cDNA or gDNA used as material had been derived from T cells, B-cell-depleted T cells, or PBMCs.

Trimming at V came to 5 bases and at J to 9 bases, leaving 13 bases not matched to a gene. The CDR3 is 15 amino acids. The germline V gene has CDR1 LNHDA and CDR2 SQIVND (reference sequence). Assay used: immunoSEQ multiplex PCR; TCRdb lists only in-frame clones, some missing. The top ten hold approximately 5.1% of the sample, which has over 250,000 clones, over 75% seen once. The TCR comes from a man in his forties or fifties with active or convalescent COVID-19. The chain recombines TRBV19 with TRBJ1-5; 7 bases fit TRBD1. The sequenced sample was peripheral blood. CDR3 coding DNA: TGTGCCAGTAGTTCGCCCGGGACAGTCGTTGGGCCCCAGCATTTT. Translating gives CASSSPGTVVGPQHF.